This T cell receptor (beta chain) was documented in a study of monozygotic twins with inflammatory bowel disease. The study, taken as a whole, reports: Compared with healthy co-twins, IBD patients showed reduced TCRbeta repertoire diversity by inverse Simpson.

The unique tags termed UMIs, each holding a 6-nucleotide sample barcode, were added by means of template switching. Using the 5' RACE reads, TCRdb records one entry per CDR3 protein without DNA. The sample data list around 150,000 distinct CDR3 sequences. The germline gives CDR1 SGHRS, CDR2 YFSETQ. This CDR3 contains 16 residues. On this clonotype itself: Its target is not known.

This TCR came from a human donor with ulcerative colitis or Crohn's disease, or a healthy co-twin of an affected twin (not recorded which). Sequenced input: blood. The chain is built from TRBV5-1 and TRBJ2-1; TCRdb names TRBD1, which stays unverified in the absence of DNA. CDR3: CASSPGSGSSYNEQFF.